This T cell receptor (beta chain) was recovered during a study of Ad26.COV2.S vaccination and SARS-CoV-2 variants. V dropped 2 bases and J dropped 0 bases, with 11 bases sitting between them. The CDR3 covers 15 residues. In germline, CDR1 is SGHTA, CDR2 FQGNSA. This table comes from immunoSEQ multiplex PCR, and its TCRdb copy is limited to in-frame clones, with some not included. This table holds 400,000 to 450,000 clones, 80% to 95% found once. Treatment here: around 19 received Ad26.COV2.S at low or high dose, single or two shots; 5 received placebo; per-sample allocation not given. Sampling was done on day 63 after the first vaccine or placebo injection.

The source was peripheral blood, collected in a trial of Ad26.COV2.S vaccine versus placebo. The chain joins TRBV7-2 to TRBJ2-7; a weak D match, TRBD1 (6 bases). The clonotype was recovered from a person aged 18 to 65 who received the Ad26.COV2.S COVID-19 vaccine or a placebo. The CDR3 sequence: CASSLSGTPSYEQYF. Written as DNA, the CDR3 is TGTGCCAGCAGCTTATCCGGGACACCCTCCTACGAGCAGTACTTC.